The 19 T cell receptor beta chains below come from one sample, sequenced in a study of shared T cell receptors in the human thymus. The table came from immunoSEQ multiplex PCR; TCRdb's copy has only in-frame clones and leaves some out. The sample has almost 550,000 clones, 75% to 80% seen once. This same sample was also taken into another study, of human thymus T cells.

Material: thymocytes. The receptors originated from a boy under two years old with a congenital heart defect.

V usage is TRBV4-1 and J usage is TRBJ2-6; a possible D gene is TRBD1 (6 bases). The ends were cut back, 4 bases at V and 3 bases at J, with 13 bases in the middle. The CDR3 length is 16 residues. Germline-derived CDR1 and CDR2 are MGHRA and YSYEKL. The CDR3, as DNA: TGCGCCAGCAGCCCAGAGGGACAAGGTGGGGCCAACGTCCTGACTTTC. Translating gives CASSPEGQGGANVLTF.

The chain couples TRBV5-8 to TRBJ1-1; weak D call: TRBD1 (6 bases). In germline, CDR1 is SGHTS, CDR2 YDEGEE. This CDR3 comprises 12 residues. Between the trimmed V and J ends, which lost 4 bases and 7 bases, there was a span of 11 bases. Written as DNA, the CDR3 is TGTGCCAGCAGCCCCGGGACATTTGAAGCTTTCTTT. The encoded protein is CASSPGTFEAFF.

The chain is built from TRBV28 and TRBJ1-5; D is perhaps TRBD1 (6 bases). This CDR3 contains 16 residues. V was cut by 2 bases and J by 1 base, with 12 bases left in between. In germline, CDR1 is MDHEN, CDR2 SYDVKM. CDR3 DNA: TGTGCCAGCAGTTTAGGGGGCTGGGGGAGCAATCAGCCCCAGCATTTT. Translation gives CASSLGGWGSNQPQHF.

The rearrangement links TRBV7-2 to TRBJ2-1; the match to TRBD2 covers 14 bases. With 4 bases clipped from V and 7 bases from J, the junction kept 12 bases outside the gene matches. The CDR3 extends over 18 amino acids. Germline loops: CDR1 SGHTA, CDR2 FQGNSA. The CDR3 DNA is TGTGCCAGCAGCTCGGGACTAGCGGGAGCCGCGGGGGAAAATGAGCAGTTCTTC. This codes for CASSSGLAGAAGENEQFF.

The chain uses TRBV7-8 and TRBJ2-7, with a possible D match to TRBD2 (5 bases). The CDR3 sequence is 12 residues long. Trimming shortened V by 5 bases and J by 3 bases, and 8 bases separated the two germline ends. Germline CDR1 reads SGHVS; CDR2 reads FQNEAQ. CDR3 protein: CASSGSVYEQYF. DNA for the CDR3: TGTGCCAGCAGCGGGAGTGTCTACGAGCAGTACTTC.

The chain uses TRBV28 and TRBJ1-3; unclear D gene. The CDR3 covers 15 residues. V lost 2 bases to trimming and J lost 0 bases, with 8 bases between them. Germline assignment: CDR1 MDHEN and CDR2 SYDVKM. The CDR3 DNA follows: TGTGCCAGCAGTTTAGTGACTTACTCTGGAAACACCATATATTTT. Protein sequence: CASSLVTYSGNTIYF.

DNA of the CDR3: TGCGCCAGCAGCCTCTCGGACAGGGTATCTGGAAACACCATATATTTT. Translated, it gives CASSLSDRVSGNTIYF. The chain employs TRBV4-1 and TRBJ1-3; TRBD1 aligns across 8 bases. The CDR3 runs to 16 residues. CDR1 is MGHRA and CDR2 is YSYEKL in the germline V gene. The junction had 6 bases not matched to a gene; V was cut back by 4 bases and J by 1 base.

The rearrangement uses TRBV11-2 and TRBJ1-5; D remains unclear. The CDR3 runs to 17 residues. Trimming took off 5 bases at V and 3 bases at J, with 20 bases between the two ends. Germline CDR1 SGHAT, CDR2 FQNNGV. The CDR3 loop is CASSHPPGEGNNQPQHF. The CDR3, as DNA: TGTGCCAGCAGCCACCCACCCGGGGAGGGAAACAATCAGCCCCAGCATTTT.

This chain joins TRBV6-5 and TRBJ2-7; D might be TRBD1 (5 bases). This CDR3 comprises 14 residues. Trimming took 6 bases from V and 0 from J, leaving 12 bases between them. The germline gives CDR1 MNHEY, CDR2 SVGAGI. The CDR3 protein is CASRITRVSYEQYF. The DNA for the CDR3 is TGTGCCAGCAGAATTACCAGGGTCTCCTACGAGCAGTACTTC.

The chain recombines TRBV21-1 with TRBJ1-3; TRBD1 is taken as the D call from the table, unchecked against the DNA. TRBV21-1 is a documented pseudogene. The CDR3 length is 16 residues. The CDR3 protein is CASGADRRVSGNTIYF. For the CDR3, the DNA is TGTGCCAGCGGCGCGGACAGGAGGGTATCTGGAAACACCATATATTTT.

V gene TRBV5-6 combines with J gene TRBJ1-2, with TRBD1 identical over 8 bases. This CDR3 region has 14 residues. With V trimmed by 1 base and J by 7 bases, 6 bases remained unmatched. Germline V CDR1 and CDR2: SGHDT, YYEEEE. For the CDR3, the DNA is TGTGCCAGCAGCTTGATGCCCAGGGGGCCTGGCTACACCTTC. Residues: CASSLMPRGPGYTF.

The chain combines TRBV6-5 with TRBJ1-4, with D tentatively TRBD1 (6 bases). CDR3 length: 16 amino acids. V was pared by 2 bases and J by 7 bases, with 17 bases between. Germline CDR1 and CDR2: MNHEY and SVGAGI. The CDR3 is CASSYTADSSSEKLFF. The CDR3, as DNA: TGTGCCAGCAGTTACACGGCGGACAGTTCTTCTGAAAAACTGTTTTTT.

This chain uses TRBV5-4 with TRBJ2-3; 11 nucleotides align to TRBD2. Unmatched junction bases numbered 0, after V lost 3 bases and J lost 0 bases. The CDR3 contains 15 residues. Germline CDR1 reads SGHNT; CDR2 reads YYREEE (reference sequence). CDR3 in amino acids: CASSSSGGSTDTQYF. The CDR3 DNA sequence: TGTGCCAGCAGCTCTAGCGGGGGGAGCACAGATACGCAGTATTTT.

CDR3 nucleotide sequence: TGTGCCAGCAGTGAAACTCACGACAACCATAGCTCCTACGAGCAGTACTTC. It codes for CASSETHDNHSSYEQYF. The rearrangement uses TRBV25-1 and TRBJ2-7, with D hard to call. The V gene lost 2 bases and the J gene lost 0 bases, with 17 bases spanning the gap. The CDR3 is made up of 17 amino acids. The germline V gene has CDR1 MGHDK and CDR2 SYGVNS.

In DNA, the CDR3 is TGTGCTAGTGGTTTGACGCAAGACGGAGCCGACAATGAGCAGTTCTTC. Translated: CASGLTQDGADNEQFF. The chain uses TRBV12-5 and TRBJ2-1; D is unclear. Per germline, CDR1 LGHNT and CDR2 FRNRAP. The length of the CDR3 is 16 residues. Trimming stripped 2 bases from V and 5 bases from J, with 16 bases between.

V is TRBV5-8 and J is TRBJ2-7; D is perhaps TRBD2 (6 bases). The CDR3 is 16 amino acids. Trimming stripped 0 bases from V and 5 bases from J, with 18 bases between. Germline CDR1 reads SGHTS; CDR2 reads YDEGEE. CDR3 nucleotides: TGTGCCAGCAGCTTGGGGGAGGACCCGGGTGCGGACGAGCAGTACTTC. Translated: CASSLGEDPGADEQYF. Full variable domain (outside the CDR3, taken from reference TRBV5-8 and TRBJ2-7): EAGVTQSPTHLIKTRGQQATLRCSPISGHTSVYWYQQALGLGLQFLLWYDEGEERNRGNFPPRFSGRQFPNYSSELNVNALELEDSALYLCASSLGEDPGADEQYFGPGTRLTVT.

The V gene is TRBV10-3, the J gene TRBJ1-2; 7 nucleotides match TRBD1. CDR1 and CDR2 from the germline V gene are ENHRY and SYGVKD. The CDR3 contains 14 residues. The V gene end was trimmed by 3 bases and the J gene end by 5 bases; junction bases not matched to a gene: 6. Here the CDR3 DNA reads TGTGCCATCAGTGACCCGGACAGGAGTTATGGCTACACCTTC. Encoded protein: CAISDPDRSYGYTF.

The rearrangement links TRBV28 to TRBJ2-2; 7 positions match TRBD1. Trimming at V came to 11 bases and at J to 0 bases, leaving 3 bases not matched to a gene. The CDR3 is 13 amino acids. Germline-derived CDR1 and CDR2 are MDHEN and SYDVKM. The CDR3 region has the DNA TGTGCCGCCGGGACAGCGAACACCGGGGAGCTGTTTTTT. It yields the protein CAAGTANTGELFF.

The rearrangement joins TRBV14 to TRBJ2-1; 7 bases are shared with TRBD2. Looked up from germline, CDR1 is SGHDN and CDR2 is FVKESK. After removal of 0 bases from V and 7 bases from J, the junction contained 9 bases not matched to a gene. This CDR3 has 16 amino acids. The CDR3 protein is CASSQDRGLEGNEQFF. DNA of the CDR3: TGTGCCAGCAGCCAAGACCGTGGACTAGAAGGTAATGAGCAGTTCTTC.